This section outlines one T cell receptor beta chain sequence together with its context. Original methodology: Nucleated cell number was recorded as an estimate derived from reference gene primer amplification. Method: immunoSEQ multiplex PCR; TCRdb's copy keeps in-frame clones and lacks some. That table supplies the V and J calls and clone size; D and trimming were determined from the DNA. The sample has 120,000 to 150,000 clones, around 80% seen once; the top ten hold 4% to 4.5%. The germline V gene has CDR1 SGHRS and CDR2 YFSETQ. CDR3 length: 18 residues. The ends lost 3 bases at V and 11 bases at J; junction bases unmatched: 21. These data are taken from a study of blood T cell repertoires in COVID-19. Background on the study: Acute and convalescent COVID-19 samples came from the United States, Italy and Spain. The cDNA or gDNA used as material had been derived from T cells, B-cell-depleted T cells, or PBMCs.

The sample was peripheral blood. The origin of this receptor is a man aged 55 to 70 with acute or convalescent COVID-19. The rearrangement links TRBV5-1 to TRBJ1-3; TRBD1 matches at 9 bases. CDR3 nucleotides: TGCGCCAGCAGCTCGCTGCCACAGGGGGCGAATCCTATAAGCTCCATATATTTT. It yields the protein CASSSLPQGANPISSIYF.